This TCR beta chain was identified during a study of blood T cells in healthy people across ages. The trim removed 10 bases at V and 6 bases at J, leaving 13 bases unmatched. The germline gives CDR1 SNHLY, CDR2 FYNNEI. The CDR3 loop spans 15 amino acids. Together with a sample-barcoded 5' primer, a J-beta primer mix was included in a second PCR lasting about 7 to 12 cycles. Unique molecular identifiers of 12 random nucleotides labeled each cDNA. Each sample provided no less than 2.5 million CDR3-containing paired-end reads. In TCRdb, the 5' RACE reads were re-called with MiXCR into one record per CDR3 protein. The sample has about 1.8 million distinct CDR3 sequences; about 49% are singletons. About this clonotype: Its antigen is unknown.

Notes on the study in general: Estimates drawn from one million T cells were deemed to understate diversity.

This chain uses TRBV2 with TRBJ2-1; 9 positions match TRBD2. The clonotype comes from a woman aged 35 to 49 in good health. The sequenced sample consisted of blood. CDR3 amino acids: CAIPRGRGGPNEQFF. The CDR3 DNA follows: TGTGCCATCCCCCGGGGGCGGGGGGGACCCAATGAGCAGTTCTTC.